Following are 23 T cell receptor beta chains from one sample sequenced in a study of T cells in Graves' hyperthyroidism and ophthalmopathy. TCR beta CDR3 regions were amplified from RNA transcripts. The primer set for the first-round RT-PCR of the TCR CDR3 was HTBI. TCRdb independently ran MiXCR on the multiplex PCR reads; one entry per CDR3 protein. The sample records a few hundred thousand distinct CDR3 sequences, roughly an eighth being singletons. The sequenced sample was blood. The receptors shown here come from a woman aged 40 to 50 with Graves' ophthalmopathy.

This clonotype was observed many times. The chain joins TRBV12-3 or TRBV12-4 to TRBJ2-2; D gene unclear. V shed 2 bases and J shed 0 bases, with 7 bases lying between them. The CDR3 extends over 15 amino acids. The CDR3 DNA follows: TGTGCCAGCAGTTTATCGACCCCGAACACCGGGGAGCTGTTTTTT. Protein: CASSLSTPNTGELFF.

This chain joins TRBV2 and TRBJ1-4; maybe TRBD1 (5 bases). V was pared by 4 bases and J by 7 bases, with 10 bases between. This CDR3 spans 13 amino acids. The germline V gene has CDR1 SNHLY and CDR2 FYNNEI. The DNA for the CDR3 is TGTGCCAGCAGTGGGGACTCTAGTGAAAAACTGTTTTTT. Its protein is CASSGDSSEKLFF.

As to this clonotype: A much larger clone sits a single nucleotide away, making a read error possible. The gene calls are TRBV15 and TRBJ1-5; no clear D. V lost 6 bases and J lost 4, with 13 bases in between. Looked up from germline, CDR1 is LNHNV and CDR2 is YYDKDF (reference sequence). CDR3 length: 14 amino acids. For the CDR3, the DNA is TGTGCCACCAGTTGGGCGAGGAGTAATCAGCCCCAGCATTTT. Protein sequence: CATSWARSNQPQHF.

In this sample, this clonotype turned up many times. As DNA, the CDR3 is TGTGCCAGCAGTTACGGTCAGGTGAACACTGAAGCTTTCTTT. Its protein is CASSYGQVNTEAFF. The chain links TRBV6-6 to TRBJ1-1; D remains unclear. Germline V lookup: CDR1 MNHNY, CDR2 SVGAGI (reference sequence). The V and J ends lost 2 bases and 0 bases respectively, with 7 bases between them. The CDR3 runs to 14 residues.

This clonotype was seen only a few times. The chain carries TRBV20-1 and TRBJ2-1; 10 nucleotides agree with TRBD2. Looked up from germline, CDR1 is DFQATT and CDR2 is SNEGSKA (reference sequence). V dropped 2 bases and J dropped 1; count of bases not matched to a gene: 8. The length of the CDR3 is 17 residues. The CDR3 here is CSARSSSGSRSYNEQFF. CDR3 nucleotide sequence: TGCAGTGCTAGATCTTCTAGCGGGAGTAGGTCCTACAATGAGCAGTTCTTC.

In its sample, this clonotype was seen many times. J is TRBJ1-1 and V is TRBV7-9, with D possibly being TRBD1 (5 bases). V was trimmed by 3 bases and J by 6 bases, leaving 17 bases between them. The length of the CDR3 is 15 residues. The V gene's germline CDR1 is SEHNR and CDR2 FQNEAQ (reference sequence). CDR3 region: CASSFPQGVRAEAFF. CDR3 DNA sequence: TGTGCCAGCAGCTTCCCACAAGGGGTGAGGGCTGAAGCTTTCTTT.

This clonotype has ten or more counts. The chain combines TRBV15 with TRBJ2-7; TRBD1 aligns across 9 bases. Trimming at V came to 2 bases and at J to 6 bases, leaving 5 bases not matched to a gene. Germline CDR1 and CDR2: LNHNV and YYDKDF (reference sequence). The CDR3 is 14 amino acids. CDR3 bases: TGTGCCACCAGCAGAATGACAGGGGGAAGCGAGCAGTACTTC. It specifies CATSRMTGGSEQYF.

This clonotype showed up many times. V gene TRBV28 combines with J gene TRBJ1-5; no clear D. This CDR3 spans 14 amino acids. V was shortened by 6 bases and J by 1 base, with 10 bases between the two germline ends. The germline V gene encodes CDR1 MDHEN and CDR2 SYDVKM. The CDR3 protein is CASRLMGSNQPQHF. For the CDR3, the DNA is TGTGCCAGCAGGTTGATGGGGAGCAATCAGCCCCAGCATTTT.

With regard to this clonotype: A much bigger clone sits one base away, suggesting this may be a read error. This is likely a read error, given that the CDR3 carries no conserved phenylalanine or tryptophan at its end. This sequence joins TRBV20-1 and TRBJ1-2; 10 bases are shared with TRBD1. Germline loops: CDR1 DFQATT, CDR2 SNEGSKA (reference sequence). V lost 7 bases, J lost 8 bases, and 16 bases stayed unmatched. The CDR3 is made up of 15 amino acids. CDR3 protein: CSVSAPGTGAGGYTL. CDR3 DNA sequence: TGCAGTGTTTCCGCACCCGGGACAGGGGCGGGCGGCTACACCCTC.

This clonotype was counted at least ten times. The J gene is TRBJ1-1, the V gene TRBV5-1; tentative D call: TRBD1 (5 bases). CDR1 is SGHRS, CDR2 YFSETQ, per germline. The CDR3 has 15 amino acids. The ends were cut back, 3 bases at V and 1 base at J, with 13 bases in the middle. The CDR3 sequence: CASSSLGEPNTEAFF. The CDR3 bases are TGCGCCAGCAGCTCATTGGGGGAACCGAACACTGAAGCTTTCTTT.

This clonotype has a count of ten or more. The chain combines TRBV11-2 with TRBJ2-4, with 10 bases fitting TRBD1. CDR1 SGHAT and CDR2 FQNNGV come from the germline V gene. The CDR3 has 15 residues. V lost 5 bases to trimming and J lost 6 bases; unmatched junction nucleotides: 7. The CDR3 region is CASSKWDRGTNIQYF. As DNA, the CDR3 is TGTGCCAGCAGCAAATGGGACAGGGGAACAAACATTCAGTACTTC.

This clonotype was observed many times. The chain links TRBV29-1 to TRBJ2-1, with 7 bases matching TRBD2. Per the germline V gene, CDR1 is SQVTM and CDR2 is ANQGSEA. The CDR3 runs 14 residues. J was trimmed by 3 bases and V by 7 bases; bases with no gene match: 9. For the CDR3, the DNA is TGCAGCGCCCGTAGGCCGGGGGGCTACAATGAGCAGTTCTTC. Encoded protein: CSARRPGGYNEQFF.

The CDR3 is CTVTSGPTGGSYNEQFF. The CDR3 bases are TGCACGGTTACTAGCGGGCCTACGGGAGGTTCCTACAATGAGCAGTTCTTC. The V and J genes are TRBV20-1 and TRBJ2-1, with TRBD2 matching over 9 bases. The CDR3 has 17 amino acids. In germline, CDR1 is DFQATT, CDR2 SNEGSKA (reference sequence).

The table lists this clonotype with many counts. The CDR3 loop is CASGGSADSYNEQFF. The CDR3 DNA sequence: TGTGCCAGCGGGGGGTCAGCGGACTCCTACAATGAGCAGTTCTTC. The rearrangement links TRBV2 to TRBJ2-1, with D maybe TRBD2 (6 bases). The CDR3 length is 15 residues. Trimming cost V 8 bases and J 0 bases, with 14 bases left between them. Germline V lookup: CDR1 SNHLY, CDR2 FYNNEI.

This clonotype came up many times. The chain couples TRBV11-3 to TRBJ1-1; 10 nucleotides line up with TRBD1. From germline, CDR1 is SGHNT and CDR2 YENEEA. This CDR3 has 15 amino acids. With V trimmed by 5 bases and J by 4 bases, 7 bases remained unmatched. The CDR3: CASSAGTGDFTEAFF. The DNA of the CDR3 is TGTGCCAGCAGCGCCGGGACAGGGGATTTCACTGAAGCTTTCTTT.

The chain joins TRBV5-7 to TRBJ2-3; 8 positions match TRBD2. TRBV5-7 is classed as an ORF, of uncertain function. This CDR3 is built from 18 residues. Losses at the gene ends were 2 bases for V and 1 base for J; bases not matched to a gene: 12. CDR3 residues: CASSFLSGGAICTDTQYF. CDR3 coding DNA: TGTGCCAGCAGCTTTTTAAGCGGGGGAGCAATATGCACAGATACGCAGTATTTT.

The sample holds many counts of this clonotype. The chain couples TRBV25-1 to TRBJ2-7; 7 bases are a match to TRBD2. Trimming at V came to 5 bases and at J to 7 bases, leaving 11 bases not matched to a gene. Germline CDR1 reads MGHDK; CDR2 reads SYGVNS. The CDR3 is made up of 14 amino acids. CDR3 sequence: CASSNRAGEWEQYF. DNA for the CDR3: TGTGCCAGCAGTAATCGGGCGGGAGAGTGGGAGCAGTACTTC.

This clonotype was seen many times. The V call is TRBV11-2, the J call TRBJ2-7, with D perhaps matching TRBD1 (6 bases). Germline-derived CDR1 and CDR2 are SGHAT and FQNNGV. Trimming shortened V by 0 bases and J by 4 bases, and 19 bases separated the two germline ends. CDR3 size: 17 residues. The CDR3 bases are TGTGCCAGCAGCTTAGATTGGTGGGGCAGGGGCTTTTACGAGCAGTACTTC. Protein sequence: CASSLDWWGRGFYEQYF. Based on the CDR3 plus reference TRBV11-2 and TRBJ2-7, the full variable domain is EAGVAQSPRYKIIEKRQSVAFWCNPISGHATLYWYQQILGQGPKLLIQFQNNGVVDDSQLPKDRFSAERLKGVDSTLKIQPAKLEDSAVYLCASSLDWWGRGFYEQYFGPGTRLTVT.

This clonotype has more than one count but fewer than ten. A much larger clone is a single base away; this may be a read error. The V call is TRBV2, the J call TRBJ2-2; weak D call: TRBD2 (5 bases). The germline V gene has CDR1 SNHLY and CDR2 FYNNEI. This CDR3 region has 13 residues. The CDR3 sequence is CASSVPRTGELLF. The CDR3 coding sequence is TGTGCCAGCAGTGTCCCTAGGACCGGGGAGCTGCTTTTT.

The V and J genes are TRBV4-1 and TRBJ2-1; 10 bases fit TRBD2. This CDR3 is built from 17 residues. After removal of 0 bases from V and 3 bases from J, the junction contained 5 bases not matched to a gene. From germline, CDR1 is MGHRA and CDR2 YSYEKL. The CDR3 region is CASSQDLAGAGYNEQFF. In nucleotides, the CDR3 is TGCGCCAGCAGCCAAGATCTAGCGGGAGCTGGCTACAATGAGCAGTTCTTC.

This clonotype showed up many times. The chain employs TRBV6-1 and TRBJ2-5; 8 bases align to TRBD1. CDR3 length: 14 residues. From germline, CDR1 is MNHNS and CDR2 SASEGT. Trimming took 3 bases from V and 7 from J; bases not matched to a gene: 7. As DNA, the CDR3 is TGTGCCAGCAGTGAGACCAGGGGGCTAGGGACCCAGTACTTC. This translates into CASSETRGLGTQYF.

There are many counts of this clonotype. The rearrangement joins TRBV10-3 to TRBJ1-1, with D perhaps matching TRBD1 (5 bases). The CDR3 sequence is 12 residues long. Germline loops: CDR1 ENHRY, CDR2 SYGVKD. V was trimmed by 1 base and J by 7 bases, leaving 7 bases between them. DNA for the CDR3: TGTGCCATCAGTGAGTTCGACAGTGAAGCTTTCTTT. It codes for CAISEFDSEAFF.

There are many counts of this clonotype. V usage is TRBV6-1 and J usage is TRBJ2-3; TRBD2 aligns across 13 bases. The V gene's germline CDR1 is MNHNS and CDR2 SASEGT. Unmatched junction bases numbered 5, after V lost 5 bases and J lost 3 bases. CDR3 size: 16 residues. CDR3 protein: CASSYGTSGATDTQYF. The CDR3 DNA is TGTGCCAGCAGTTATGGGACTAGCGGGGCTACAGATACGCAGTATTTT.